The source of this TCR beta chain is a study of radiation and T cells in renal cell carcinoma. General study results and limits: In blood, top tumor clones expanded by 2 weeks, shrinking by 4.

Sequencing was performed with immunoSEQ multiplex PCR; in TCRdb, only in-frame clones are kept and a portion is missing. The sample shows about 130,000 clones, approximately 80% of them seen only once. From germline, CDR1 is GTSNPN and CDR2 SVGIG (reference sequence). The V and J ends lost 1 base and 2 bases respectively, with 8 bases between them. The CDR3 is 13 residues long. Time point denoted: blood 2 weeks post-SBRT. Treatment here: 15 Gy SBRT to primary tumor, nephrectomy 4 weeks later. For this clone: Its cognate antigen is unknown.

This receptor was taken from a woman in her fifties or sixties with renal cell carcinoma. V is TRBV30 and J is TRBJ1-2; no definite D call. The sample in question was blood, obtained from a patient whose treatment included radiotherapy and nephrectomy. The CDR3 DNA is TGTGCCTGGAGTGCGACTCCCAACTATGGCTACACCTTC. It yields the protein CAWSATPNYGYTF.